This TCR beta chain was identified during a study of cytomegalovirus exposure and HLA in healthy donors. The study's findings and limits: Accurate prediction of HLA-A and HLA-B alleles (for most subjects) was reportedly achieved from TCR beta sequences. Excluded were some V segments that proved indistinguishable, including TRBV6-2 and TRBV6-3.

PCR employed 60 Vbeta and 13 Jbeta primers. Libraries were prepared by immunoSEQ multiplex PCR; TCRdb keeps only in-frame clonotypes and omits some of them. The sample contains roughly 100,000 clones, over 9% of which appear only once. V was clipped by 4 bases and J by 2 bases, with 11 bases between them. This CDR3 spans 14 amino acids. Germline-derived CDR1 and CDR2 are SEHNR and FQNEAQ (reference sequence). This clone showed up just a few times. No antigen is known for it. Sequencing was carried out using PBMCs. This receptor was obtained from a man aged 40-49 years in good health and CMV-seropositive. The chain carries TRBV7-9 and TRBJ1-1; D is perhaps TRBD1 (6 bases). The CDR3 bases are TGTGCCAGCAGCTACCTGGACAGTAACACTGAAGCTTTCTTT. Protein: CASSYLDSNTEAFF.